This T cell receptor (beta chain) was obtained from a study of siplizumab effects on memory and regulatory T cells. Overall study context: Mixed lymphocyte reactions were performed as paired cultures containing siplizumab at 1 ug/mL or no drug.

Responder and stimulator cells in the mixed lymphocyte reaction were cultured together for less than 7 days at 37°C. Study-wide points: Naive T cells seemed more diverse than memory cells; they also seemed major alloresponse contributors.

Germline CDR1 reads LNHDA; CDR2 reads SQIVND (reference sequence). The CDR3 covers 13 residues. The V and J ends lost 6 bases and 2 bases respectively, with 8 bases between them. Profiled with immunoSEQ multiplex PCR; TCRdb holds only in-frame clones, not every one. The sample consists of over 14,000 clones, approximately 49% of them appearing once. In regard to this clone: The antigen is not known.

The sequencing sample was made of CFSE-low (dividing) CD4+ T cells sorted from an allogeneic mixed lymphocyte reaction. The genes are TRBV19 and TRBJ2-1; D unclear. This TCR was sampled from a human donor in good health; the cells came from an allogeneic mixed lymphocyte reaction. The CDR3 nucleotides are TGTGCCAGTAGCTCGGACGCCTACAATGAGCAGTTCTTC. Its translation is CASSSDAYNEQFF.